The 17 T cell receptor beta chains presented below share a single source sample, sequenced in a study of OX40 agonist ivuxolimab in advanced cancers. Libraries were prepared by immunoSEQ multiplex PCR; TCRdb keeps only in-frame clonotypes and omits some of them. The sample lists over 50,000 clones; approximately 84% were seen once. The specimen comprised CD4+ or CD8+ T cells sorted from blood, sampled in a trial of the OX40 agonist ivuxolimab. Receptors were obtained from an adult with an advanced solid tumor such as melanoma, head and neck, liver or kidney cancer.

A single count supports this clone. V and J are TRBV27 and TRBJ2-7; 11 bases line up with TRBD2. CDR3 size: 16 residues. CDR1 and CDR2 (germline): MNHEY, SMNVEV (reference sequence). Trimming cost V 2 bases and J 4 bases; bases outside gene matches: 7. The CDR3 DNA reads as TGTGCCAGCAGTTTAGCACTAGCGGGGGCCCGATACGAGCAGTACTTC. Translating gives CASSLALAGARYEQYF.

The gene calls are TRBV28 and TRBJ1-5; 11 bases match TRBD1. CDR1 MDHEN and CDR2 SYDVKM come from the germline V gene. There are 16 residues in the CDR3. Losses at the gene ends were 6 bases for V and 3 bases for J; bases not matched to a gene: 7. In DNA form, the CDR3 reads TGTGCCAGCAGCCTATGGACAGGGGGCTTCAATCAGCCCCAGCATTTT. Translated: CASSLWTGGFNQPQHF.

V usage is TRBV27 and J usage is TRBJ1-2; D is ambiguous. The V end was cut by 7 bases, the J end by 5 bases, with 14 bases between. CDR3 length equals 13 residues. Germline V lookup: CDR1 MNHEY, CDR2 SMNVEV (reference sequence). CDR3 DNA: TGTGCCAGCAATTTGGGCAGTCTTTATGGCTACACCTTC. Its translation: CASNLGSLYGYTF.

The chain recombines TRBV10-3 with TRBJ1-2, with D maybe TRBD1 (6 bases). Germline lookup yields CDR1 ENHRY and CDR2 SYGVKD. Trimming cost V 0 bases and J 7 bases, with 12 bases left between them. This CDR3 has 14 residues. The CDR3 sequence is CAISESSGGGGYTF. In nucleotides, the CDR3 is TGTGCCATCAGTGAGTCGTCGGGGGGCGGTGGCTACACCTTC.

V is TRBV9 and J is TRBJ2-1, with 10 bases identical to TRBD2. Germline V CDR1 and CDR2: SGDLS, YYNGEE. The V gene end was trimmed by 3 bases and the J gene end by 9 bases; junction bases not matched to a gene: 9. This CDR3 has 15 amino acids. CDR3 region: CASSASGSNSGEQFF. CDR3 coding DNA: TGTGCCAGCAGCGCTAGCGGGAGCAATAGTGGTGAGCAGTTCTTC.

The chain employs TRBV10-1 and TRBJ2-7; TRBD1 matches at 8 bases. The CDR3 has 18 residues. The trim removed 3 bases at V and 0 bases at J, leaving 13 bases unmatched. The germline V gene encodes CDR1 WNHNN and CDR2 SYGVQD (reference sequence). Written as DNA, the CDR3 is TGCGCCAGCAGTGACGGGACAGGAGTCCTTTCCTACTCCTACGAGCAGTACTTC. It translates to CASSDGTGVLSYSYEQYF.

The chain carries TRBV9 and TRBJ2-6; D might be TRBD1 (5 bases). Germline V gene data show CDR1 as SGDLS and CDR2 as YYNGEE. The ends were cut back, 4 bases at V and 6 bases at J, with 8 bases in the middle. The CDR3 is 13 amino acids. The DNA for the CDR3 is TGTGCCAGCAGCAAACAGGAGGCCAACGTCCTGACTTTC. Its translation is CASSKQEANVLTF.

The V gene is TRBV29-1, the J gene TRBJ2-1, with D perhaps matching TRBD1 (6 bases). The V end lost 2 bases, the J end lost 6 bases, and 14 bases lay between the germline ends. Germline assignment: CDR1 SQVTM and CDR2 ANQGSEA. The CDR3 spans 14 residues. CDR3 DNA sequence: TGCAGCGTTGAAACGTGGGACACGGGCAATGAGCAGTTCTTC. Encoded protein: CSVETWDTGNEQFF.

The chain uses TRBV7-8 and TRBJ2-1; 13 bases map to TRBD2. Germline V gives CDR1 SGHVS, CDR2 FQNEAQ. The CDR3 sequence is 17 residues long. V shed 4 bases and J 8 bases; nucleotides not matched to a gene: 11. The CDR3 DNA sequence: TGTGCCAGCAGCTCGGGACTAGCGGGGAGCCCCCACCATGAGCAGTTCTTC. Encoded protein: CASSSGLAGSPHHEQFF.

The chain combines TRBV13 with TRBJ2-5, with D tentatively TRBD1 or TRBD2 (6 bases each). This CDR3 has 17 amino acids. Germline V gives CDR1 PRHDT, CDR2 FYEKMQ (reference sequence). Trimming stripped 0 bases from V and 0 bases from J, with 14 bases between. The CDR3 here is CASSLGGGPEDQETQYF. CDR3 DNA sequence: TGTGCCAGCAGCTTAGGTGGGGGGCCAGAAGACCAAGAGACCCAGTACTTC.

CDR3 sequence reads: CASSFGQVNEQFF. CDR3 coding DNA: TGTGCCAGCAGCTTTGGACAGGTCAATGAGCAGTTCTTC. The gene calls are TRBV7-9 and TRBJ2-1; 7 bases match TRBD1. The CDR3 runs to 13 residues. Germline values: CDR1 SEHNR, CDR2 FQNEAQ (reference sequence). After removal of 3 bases from V and 6 bases from J, the junction contained 2 bases not matched to a gene.

Comment on this clone: Germline and junction disagree at one end, which may indicate a read error. J is TRBJ2-7 and V is TRBV13, with TRBD2 identical over 9 bases. CDR3 size: 15 residues. Germline CDR1 and CDR2: PRHDT and FYEKMQ (reference sequence). The CDR3 coding sequence is TGTGCCAGCAGCCCCAGCGGGACTAGCCCCTACGAGCAGCACTTC. The encoded protein is CASSPSGTSPYEQHF.

This CDR3 reads CASTISWGDTGELFF. The CDR3 DNA reads as TGTGCCAGCACCATCAGCTGGGGGGACACCGGGGAGCTGTTTTTT. The rearrangement joins TRBV28 to TRBJ2-2, with a tentative D call TRBD2 (6 bases). Germline-derived CDR1 and CDR2 are MDHEN and SYDVKM. The CDR3 length is 15 residues. Trimming took off 7 bases at V and 3 bases at J, with 15 bases between the two ends.

The chain carries TRBV4-1 and TRBJ1-6; possibly TRBD1 for D (6 bases). Between the trimmed V and J ends, which lost 2 bases and 2 bases, there was a span of 10 bases. Looked up from germline, CDR1 is MGHRA and CDR2 is YSYEKL. This CDR3 comprises 16 residues. This CDR3 reads CASSQSGGTYNSPLHF. CDR3 DNA: TGCGCCAGCAGCCAATCGGGGGGCACCTATAATTCACCCCTCCACTTT.

V is TRBV11-2 and J is TRBJ2-3; tentative D call: TRBD2 (6 bases). The V end was cut by 5 bases, the J end by 1 base, with 16 bases between. The germline CDR1 and CDR2 sequences are SGHAT and FQNNGV. This CDR3 is 16 amino acids long. In DNA, the CDR3 is TGTGCCAGCAGCCCTTTGGAGTGGGGGGGCACAGATACGCAGTATTTT. This translates into CASSPLEWGGTDTQYF.

This clone appeared a single time. This chain connects TRBV2 to TRBJ2-4, with 9 bases aligning to TRBD1. With 6 bases clipped from V and 8 bases from J, the junction kept 8 bases outside the gene matches. The CDR3 extends over 14 amino acids. CDR1 and CDR2 from the germline V gene are SNHLY and FYNNEI. The CDR3 region has the DNA TGTGCCAGCAGAGTGGGACAGGGTATTGACATTCAGTACTTC. Its protein is CASRVGQGIDIQYF.

The chain carries TRBV7-6 and TRBJ2-3, with 14 bases identical to TRBD2. Germline V lookup: CDR1 SGHVS, CDR2 FNYEAQ. V trimming: 3 bases; J trimming: 2 bases; junction bases outside the gene matches: 4. The CDR3 contains 17 residues. The CDR3: CASSFGTSGGITDTQYF. CDR3 DNA: TGTGCCAGCAGCTTCGGGACTAGCGGGGGTATCACAGATACGCAGTATTTT.